These T cell receptor beta chains were read from a single sample in a study of control samples from healthy donors and cancer patients. The method was immunoSEQ multiplex PCR; TCRdb's version includes in-frame clones alone and lacks a portion of them. Of 45,000 to 60,000 clones listed, 94% are singletons. The sample comprised blood. Receptors were obtained from a man under 40 in good health. The CDR3 runs from the conserved cysteine through the conserved F or W. The D gene is left open where the match is weak. Expanded clones are given a class, and other clones once, few, many or no size at all.

v_gene: TRBV9; d_gene: .; j_gene: TRBJ2-7; abundance: .; CDR3aa: CASSQVRRVHSYEQYF; CDR3nt: TGTGCCAGCAGCCAAGTCCGACGGGTCCACTCCTACGAGCAGTACTTC
v_gene: TRBV19; d_gene: .; j_gene: TRBJ2-1; abundance: .; CDR3aa: CASSIPTGLSYNEQFF; CDR3nt: TGTGCCAGTAGTATCCCGACAGGACTTTCCTACAATGAGCAGTTCTTC
v_gene: TRBV7-2; d_gene: TRBD1; j_gene: TRBJ2-7; abundance: few; CDR3aa: CASRVGTGFREQYF; CDR3nt: TGTGCCAGCAGAGTCGGGACAGGGTTCCGCGAGCAGTACTTC
v_gene: TRBV4-1; d_gene: .; j_gene: TRBJ1-2; abundance: .; CDR3aa: CASSGVYGYTF; CDR3nt: TGCGCCAGCTCAGGCGTCTATGGCTACACCTTC
v_gene: TRBV10-1; d_gene: .; j_gene: TRBJ1-5; abundance: .; CDR3aa: CASSRQGEGNQPQHF; CDR3nt: TGCGCCAGCAGCCGTCAGGGTGAGGGCAATCAGCCCCAGCATTTT
v_gene: TRBV7-9; d_gene: TRBD1; j_gene: TRBJ2-1; abundance: .; CDR3aa: CAMATGRAYNEQFF; CDR3nt: TGTGCCATGGCGACAGGGCGAGCCTACAATGAGCAGTTCTTC
v_gene: TRBV29-1; d_gene: .; j_gene: TRBJ2-7; abundance: .; CDR3aa: CSVVTGEYEQYF; CDR3nt: TGCAGCGTAGTAACAGGAGAATACGAGCAGTACTTC
v_gene: TRBV5-1; d_gene: TRBD1; j_gene: TRBJ2-1; abundance: .; CDR3aa: CASSRDRGHEQFF; CDR3nt: TGCGCCAGCAGCCGGGACAGGGGACATGAGCAGTTCTTC
v_gene: TRBV21-1; d_gene: .; j_gene: TRBJ1-2; abundance: .; CDR3aa: CASSKRADSMRGYTF; CDR3nt: TGTGCCAGCAGCAAGCGGGCGGACTCTATGCGAGGCTACACCTTC
v_gene: TRBV6-5; d_gene: TRBD1; j_gene: TRBJ2-5; abundance: .; CDR3aa: CASSSGQGVSGTQYF; CDR3nt: TGTGCCAGCAGTTCCGGACAGGGCGTCTCGGGGACCCAGTACTTC
v_gene: TRBV20-1; d_gene: TRBD1; j_gene: TRBJ2-2; abundance: .; CDR3aa: CSASFGQAATGDANTGELFF; CDR3nt: TGCAGTGCTAGTTTTGGACAGGCGGCAACCGGCGACGCGAACACCGGGGAGCTGTTTTTT
v_gene: TRBV4-1; d_gene: .; j_gene: TRBJ1-4; abundance: .; CDR3aa: CASSQDQAAREKLFF; CDR3nt: TGCGCCAGCAGCCAAGATCAGGCAGCAAGGGAAAAACTGTTTTTT
v_gene: TRBV12-5; d_gene: .; j_gene: TRBJ2-1; abundance: .; CDR3aa: CASGSGGSYEQFF; CDR3nt: TGTGCTAGTGGTTCTGGGGGGAGCTATGAGCAGTTCTTC
v_gene: TRBV24-1; d_gene: .; j_gene: TRBJ2-7; abundance: .; CDR3aa: CATSEPSTGLKPYEQYF; CDR3nt: TGTGCCACCAGTGAACCCTCTACAGGGCTCAAGCCCTACGAGCAGTACTTC
v_gene: TRBV9; d_gene: TRBD2; j_gene: TRBJ2-5; abundance: .; CDR3aa: CASSVAGGSGETQYF; CDR3nt: TGTGCCAGCAGCGTAGCTGGCGGGAGTGGGGAGACCCAGTACTTC
v_gene: TRBV2; d_gene: TRBD1; j_gene: TRBJ2-1; abundance: .; CDR3aa: CASNRDRLYNEQFF; CDR3nt: TGTGCCAGTAACCGGGACAGACTCTACAATGAGCAGTTCTTC